Listed here are 22 T cell receptor beta chains from one sample, sequenced in a study of human T cells and chemical hapten exposure. One entry per CDR3 protein, called by TCRdb with MiXCR from the RACE reads. The sample includes tens of thousands of distinct CDR3 sequences, 9% to 10% of them seen just once. Indicated time point: patch test 3, about 24 weeks after DPC sensitization. Treatment specified: therapeutic diphenylcyclopropenone sensitization with weekly scalp DPC. The specimen was whole blood, collected in connection with sensitization to the hapten diphenylcyclopropenone (DPC). The receptors originated from a woman between 40 and 50 years old with alopecia areata. Some clones in this sample may be carry-over from other donors' samples.

The chain recombines TRBV29-1 with TRBJ1-3; maybe TRBD1 (5 bases). The CDR3 is made up of 13 amino acids. Per the germline V gene, CDR1 is SQVTM and CDR2 is ANQGSEA. V was pared by 6 bases and J by 4 bases, with 13 bases between. The CDR3 DNA sequence: TGCAGCGTCGGGGCAGGGTCAGGAAACACCATATATTTT. Translated: CSVGAGSGNTIYF.

This clonotype was seen repeatedly, ten times or more. The CDR3 DNA reads TGTGCCAGCAGTTTGGGGCAGGGGTGGACTGAAGCTTTCTTT. This translates into CASSLGQGWTEAFF. The chain joins TRBV12-3 or TRBV12-4 to TRBJ1-1, with D maybe TRBD1 (6 bases). Trimming removed 3 bases from V and 5 bases from J, with 13 bases in between. This CDR3 contains 14 residues.

This clonotype was recorded a few times. The rearrangement links TRBV12-3 or TRBV12-4 to TRBJ2-7; weak D call: TRBD2 (7 bases). CDR3 length: 16 residues. With 2 bases removed from V and 0 bases from J, the gap between germline ends came to 14 bases. Written as DNA, the CDR3 is TGTGCCAGCAGTTTAAGCGGGACACTTTACTCCTACGAGCAGTACTTC. Amino acids: CASSLSGTLYSYEQYF.

In this sample, this clonotype turned up many times. The chain combines TRBV4-3 with TRBJ2-2; D perhaps matches TRBD2 (6 bases). The CDR3 contains 16 residues. In germline, CDR1 is LGHNA, CDR2 YSLEER. V was cut by 0 bases and J by 7 bases, with 15 bases left in between. Here the CDR3 reads CASSQDVTTRNGELFF. CDR3 bases: TGCGCCAGCAGCCAAGATGTAACGACTAGGAACGGGGAGCTGTTTTTT.

This sequence joins TRBV28 and TRBJ2-7; no reliable D call. Trimming took off 8 bases at V and 3 bases at J, with 8 bases between the two ends. The CDR3 totals 11 residues. Germline loops: CDR1 MDHEN, CDR2 SYDVKM. The CDR3 loop reads CASGWGYEQYF. CDR3 in DNA: TGTGCCAGCGGCTGGGGCTACGAGCAGTACTTC.

This clonotype was found a few times. V and J are TRBV25-1 and TRBJ1-1; D may be TRBD1 (5 bases). Deletions cut 1 base from V and 5 bases from J, with 11 bases between. Germline CDR1 MGHDK, CDR2 SYGVNS. The CDR3 length is 14 residues. The CDR3 spells CASSEWGGETEAFF. The CDR3 DNA sequence: TGTGCCAGCAGTGAATGGGGGGGTGAAACTGAAGCTTTCTTT. Full variable domain (outside the CDR3, taken from reference TRBV25-1 and TRBJ1-1): EADIYQTPRYLVIGTGKKITLECSQTMGHDKMYWYQQDPGMELHLIHYSYGVNSTEKGDLSSESTVSRIRTEHFPLTLESARPSHTSQYLCASSEWGGETEAFFGQGTRLTVV.

This clonotype was counted many times. V and J are TRBV6-1 and TRBJ1-2, with D possibly matching TRBD1 (5 bases). The CDR3 is 14 amino acids. The germline V gene has CDR1 MNHNS and CDR2 SASEGT. Trimming removed 6 bases from V and 6 bases from J, with 17 bases in between. CDR3 DNA: TGTGCCAGCAGCCCAGGGTCTACTGCGGATGGCTACACCTTC. Translated: CASSPGSTADGYTF.

This clonotype was picked up a small number of times. The chain carries TRBV11-1 and TRBJ1-4; maybe TRBD1 (5 bases). The CDR3 extends over 18 amino acids. The germline CDR1 and CDR2 sequences are SGHAT and FQDESV (reference sequence). Trimming removed 3 bases from V and 3 bases from J, with 20 bases in between. The CDR3 sequence is CASSFTTPGRGANEKLFF. CDR3 DNA sequence: TGTGCCAGCAGCTTCACCACCCCGGGTAGGGGAGCTAATGAAAAACTGTTTTTT.

This clonotype was seen repeatedly, ten times or more. This chain uses TRBV5-1 with TRBJ2-7, with TRBD1 matching over 7 bases. The germline V gene encodes CDR1 SGHRS and CDR2 YFSETQ. Losses at the gene ends were 4 bases for V and 4 bases for J; bases not matched to a gene: 8. CDR3 length: 14 amino acids. The CDR3 DNA follows: TGCGCCAGCAGCACCGGGACAGCTTTGTACGAGCAGTACTTC. Protein product: CASSTGTALYEQYF. The variable domain in full, completed from reference TRBV5-1 and TRBJ2-7, reads KAGVTQTPRYLIKTRGQQVTLSCSPISGHRSVSWYQQTPGQGLQFLFEYFSETQRNKGNFPGRFSGRQFSNSRSEMNVSTLELGDSALYLCASSTGTALYEQYFGPGTRLTVT.

This chain connects TRBV28 to TRBJ2-7; D call uncertain. In germline, CDR1 is MDHEN, CDR2 SYDVKM. Trimming removed 7 bases from V and 2 bases from J, with 12 bases in between. This CDR3 region has 13 residues. CDR3 DNA: TGTGCCAGCATGGAAGGTATCCCCTACGAGCAGTACTTC. Translation gives CASMEGIPYEQYF.

This clonotype was observed a handful of times. The rearrangement uses TRBV7-2 and TRBJ1-4; D is uncertain. CDR1 is SGHTA and CDR2 is FQGNSA in the germline V gene. V lost 0 bases and J lost 8, with 16 bases in between. The CDR3 spans 16 residues. The CDR3: CASSLAWSPPGEKLFF. In nucleotides, the CDR3 is TGTGCCAGCAGCTTAGCTTGGTCCCCACCCGGGGAAAAACTGTTTTTT.

This clonotype has more than one count but fewer than ten. This rearrangement joins TRBV20-1 to TRBJ2-5, with a possible D match to TRBD1 (5 bases). The length of the CDR3 is 11 residues. Per germline, CDR1 DFQATT and CDR2 SNEGSKA (reference sequence). V lost 8 bases to trimming and J lost 2 bases, with 9 bases between them. CDR3 bases: TGCAGTCTGGACACTCAAGAGACCCAGTACTTC. It specifies CSLDTQETQYF.

The J gene is TRBJ2-7, the V gene TRBV20-1; D gene ambiguous. V lost 2 bases, J lost 0 bases, and 14 bases lay in between. Germline lookup yields CDR1 DFQATT and CDR2 SNEGSKA (reference sequence). The CDR3 sequence is 15 residues long. In nucleotides, the CDR3 is TGCAGTGCTAGAACGATGAGCTCCCCCTCCTACGAGCAGTACTTC. Translating it yields CSARTMSSPSYEQYF.

This clonotype was observed a handful of times. The chain has TRBV29-1 and TRBJ1-4; D is ambiguous. Between the trimmed V and J ends, which lost 1 base and 8 bases, there was a span of 8 bases. Germline-derived CDR1 and CDR2 are SQVTM and ANQGSEA. The CDR3 is made up of 12 amino acids. For the CDR3, the DNA is TGCAGCGTTGAAGGCGGTGCGGAAAAACTGTTTTTT. Residues: CSVEGGAEKLFF.

The DNA for the CDR3 is TGCAGCGTTGAGCTCCGGGACAGTCCCTACGAGCAGTACTTC. Protein sequence: CSVELRDSPYEQYF. The chain employs TRBV29-1 and TRBJ2-7; TRBD1 aligns across 7 bases. The ends lost 3 bases at V and 2 bases at J; junction bases unmatched: 7. Germline assignment: CDR1 SQVTM and CDR2 ANQGSEA. CDR3 length: 14 amino acids.

This chain's CDR3 is CASRADRQATNTEAFF. The CDR3 DNA sequence: TGTGCCAGCAGGGCTGATAGACAGGCGACGAACACTGAAGCTTTCTTT. The V gene is TRBV6-1, the J gene TRBJ1-1; TRBD1 might be the D (6 bases). V lost 6 bases to trimming and J lost 1 base, with 18 bases between them. Germline-derived CDR1 and CDR2 are MNHNS and SASEGT. The CDR3 sequence is 16 residues long.

V gene TRBV4-2 combines with J gene TRBJ2-2; tentatively, D is TRBD1 or TRBD2 (5 bases each). The germline V and J ends were trimmed by 1 base and 4 bases, with 7 bases remaining between them. Germline CDR1 is LGHNA and CDR2 is YNFKEQ. The CDR3 is 14 residues long. The chain's CDR3 is CASSQARGTGELFF. Written as DNA, the CDR3 is TGTGCCAGCAGCCAAGCGAGGGGCACCGGGGAGCTGTTTTTT.

The sample holds many counts of this clonotype. The rearrangement joins TRBV6-4 to TRBJ2-1, with TRBD2 matching 7 bases. V dropped 6 bases and J dropped 3; count of bases not matched to a gene: 11. Germline-derived CDR1 and CDR2 are MRHNA and SNTAGT. The CDR3 totals 16 residues. The CDR3 region is CASSDQGTSDYNEQFF. DNA of the CDR3: TGTGCCAGCAGCGACCAGGGCACTAGCGACTACAATGAGCAGTTCTTC.

This clonotype has only a few counts. The V gene is TRBV7-3, the J gene TRBJ2-2, with 7 bases aligning to TRBD1. Germline V lookup: CDR1 SGHTA, CDR2 FQGTGA. J lost 4 bases, V lost 3 bases, and 11 bases had no gene match. CDR3 length equals 17 residues. Here the CDR3 DNA reads TGTGCCAGCAGCTTCCCGCGACAGGGAACGAGCACCGGGGAGCTGTTTTTT. Its translation: CASSFPRQGTSTGELFF.

DNA for the CDR3: TGTGCCAGCAGCTTAAGCCCTGGAGCCCTCGCTGCTGAGCAGTTCTTC. Its translation is CASSLSPGALAAEQFF. J is TRBJ2-1 and V is TRBV7-7; D gene unclear. The germline V and J ends were trimmed by 2 bases and 9 bases, with 20 bases remaining between them. The V gene's germline CDR1 is SSHAT and CDR2 FNYEAQ (reference sequence). The CDR3 is 16 amino acids. The variable domain in full, with the rest retrieved from reference TRBV7-7 and TRBJ2-1, is GAGVSQSPRYKVTKRGQDVTLRCDPISSHATLYWYQQALGQGPEFLTYFNYEAQPDKSGLPSDRFSAERPEGSISTLTIQRTEQRDSAMYRCASSLSPGALAAEQFFGPGTRLTVL.

This clonotype came up many times. The rearrangement links TRBV6-5 to TRBJ1-6, with 9 positions matching TRBD1. Trimming cost V 9 bases and J 14 bases; bases outside gene matches: 11. This CDR3 has 13 amino acids. Germline CDR1 and CDR2: MNHEY and SVGAGI. The CDR3 bases are TGTGCCAGTACAGGGACAGGGTATTTCACCCTCCACTTT. It specifies CASTGTGYFTLHF.

This clonotype showed up just a few times. The chain has TRBV5-6 and TRBJ2-3; possible D gene TRBD2, 6 bases. The length of the CDR3 is 21 residues. CDR1 and CDR2 from the germline V gene are SGHDT and YYEEEE. V lost 4 bases and J lost 1, with 31 bases in between. The DNA of the CDR3 is TGTGCCAGCAGCCTCATTGAACGAACGGGAGCCTATCTCACCGGCACAGATACGCAGTATTTT. Translation gives CASSLIERTGAYLTGTDTQYF.